The T cell receptor beta chain described here comes from a study of low-dose radiotherapy and immunotherapy resistance in tumors. Study overall: Patients were treated with intravenous nivolumab at 240 mg every two weeks and were also dosed with ipilimumab at 1 mg/kg every six weeks.

Gene-specific TRAV and TRBV primers were used for first-strand cDNA, covering alpha and beta chains. TCR amplification ran 20 PCR cycles using constant-region and V-primer adapter primers. TCRdb re-analysed the reads in MiXCR, keeping a single row per CDR3 protein. The sample lists more than 50,000 distinct CDR3 sequences, around 25% occurring once. This clonotype was observed at least ten times. Indicated time point: before trial treatment. The CDR3 has 14 residues. Trimming pared 2 bases from V and 1 base from J, leaving 9 bases between. Germline CDR1 is SGHDT and CDR2 is YYEEEE. The sequenced sample was PBMCs, obtained before treatment. The TCR comes from a male donor with prostate cancer. V and J are TRBV5-6 and TRBJ1-1, with no clear D. CDR3 residues: CASSFTGRNTEAFF. For the CDR3, the DNA is TGTGCCAGCAGCTTTACGGGCCGGAACACTGAAGCTTTCTTT.